This T cell receptor beta chain was recorded in a study of CD4 T cells in relation to SARS-CoV-2 and coronaviruses. In the study overall: After 10 to 11 days of antigen culture, PBMC TCR beta CDR3s were sequenced. A couple of subjects were Hispanic; patients were 8 males and a handful of females. Whole-study results and caveats: Pre-pandemic and post-infection samples never came from the same donor.

Naive and memory CD4+ T cells came from enriched cryopreserved PBMCs. Germline V gene sequence: CDR1 WSHSY, CDR2 SAAADI. There are 14 residues in the CDR3. V was clipped by 0 bases and J by 8 bases; unmatched bases: 5. TCRdb keeps only in-frame clones here, not all; method: immunoSEQ multiplex PCR. The repertoire holds about 36,000 clones, with more than 60% as singletons. This clone showed up just a few times. Its antigen is unidentified. This TCR came from an adult with COVID-19. The chain employs TRBV10-2 and TRBJ2-7; the match to TRBD2 covers 9 bases. Sequenced material: memory CD4+ T cells from PBMCs, cultured in vitro. The CDR3 nucleotides read TGCGCCAGCAGTGAGTCCGCGGGAGGGACGAAGCAGTACTTC. Protein: CASSESAGGTKQYF.